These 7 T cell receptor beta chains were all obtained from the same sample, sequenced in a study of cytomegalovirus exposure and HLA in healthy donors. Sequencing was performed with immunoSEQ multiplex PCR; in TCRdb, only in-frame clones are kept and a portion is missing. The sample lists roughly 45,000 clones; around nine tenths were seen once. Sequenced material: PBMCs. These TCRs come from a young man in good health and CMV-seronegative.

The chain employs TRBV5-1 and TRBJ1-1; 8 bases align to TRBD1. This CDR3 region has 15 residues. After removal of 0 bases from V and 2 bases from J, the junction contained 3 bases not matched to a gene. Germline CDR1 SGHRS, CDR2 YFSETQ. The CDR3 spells CASSLAGQVNTEAFF. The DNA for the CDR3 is TGCGCCAGCAGCTTGGCGGGACAGGTAAACACTGAAGCTTTCTTT. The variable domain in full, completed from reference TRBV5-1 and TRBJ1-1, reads KAGVTQTPRYLIKTRGQQVTLSCSPISGHRSVSWYQQTPGQGLQFLFEYFSETQRNKGNFPGRFSGRQFSNSRSEMNVSTLELGDSALYLCASSLAGQVNTEAFFGQGTRLTVV.

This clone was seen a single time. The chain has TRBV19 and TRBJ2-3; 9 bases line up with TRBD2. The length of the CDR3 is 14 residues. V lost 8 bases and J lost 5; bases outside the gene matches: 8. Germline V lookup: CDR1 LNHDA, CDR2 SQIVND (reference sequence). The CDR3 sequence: CASRRSGGLDTQYF. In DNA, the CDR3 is TGTGCCAGTCGTCGAAGCGGGGGGTTAGATACGCAGTATTTT.

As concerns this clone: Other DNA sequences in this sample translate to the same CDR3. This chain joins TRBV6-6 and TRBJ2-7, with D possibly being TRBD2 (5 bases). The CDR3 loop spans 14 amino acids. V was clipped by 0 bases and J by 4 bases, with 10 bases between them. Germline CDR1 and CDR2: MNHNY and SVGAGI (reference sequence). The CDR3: CASSYSTPGYEQYF. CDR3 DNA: TGTGCCAGCAGTTACTCGACCCCGGGGTACGAGCAGTACTTC.

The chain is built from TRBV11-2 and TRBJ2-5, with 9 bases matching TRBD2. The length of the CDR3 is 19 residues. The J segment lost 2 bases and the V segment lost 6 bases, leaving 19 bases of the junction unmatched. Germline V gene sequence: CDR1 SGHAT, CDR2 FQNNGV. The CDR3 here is CASRSGTSFVPEQQETQYF. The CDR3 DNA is TGTGCCAGCAGGTCCGGGACTAGCTTCGTCCCGGAACAACAAGAGACCCAGTACTTC.

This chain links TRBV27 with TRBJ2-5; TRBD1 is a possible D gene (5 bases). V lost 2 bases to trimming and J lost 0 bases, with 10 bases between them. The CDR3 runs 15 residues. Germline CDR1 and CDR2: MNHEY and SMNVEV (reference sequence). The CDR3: CASSLSSGNQETQYF. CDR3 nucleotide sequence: TGTGCCAGCAGTTTAAGCTCAGGGAACCAAGAGACCCAGTACTTC.

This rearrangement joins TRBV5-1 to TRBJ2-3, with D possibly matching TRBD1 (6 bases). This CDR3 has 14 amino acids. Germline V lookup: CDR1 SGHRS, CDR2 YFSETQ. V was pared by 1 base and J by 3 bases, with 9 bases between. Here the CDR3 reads CASSLSRGTDTQYF. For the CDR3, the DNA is TGCGCCAGCAGCTTGTCCAGGGGAACAGATACGCAGTATTTT. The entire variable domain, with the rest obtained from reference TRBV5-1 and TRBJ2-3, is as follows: KAGVTQTPRYLIKTRGQQVTLSCSPISGHRSVSWYQQTPGQGLQFLFEYFSETQRNKGNFPGRFSGRQFSNSRSEMNVSTLELGDSALYLCASSLSRGTDTQYFGPGTRLTVL.

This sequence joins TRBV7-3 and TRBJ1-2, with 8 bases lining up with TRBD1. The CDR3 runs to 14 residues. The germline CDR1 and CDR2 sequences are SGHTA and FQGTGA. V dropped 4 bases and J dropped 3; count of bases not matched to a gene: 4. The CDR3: CASSSGQGYYGYTF. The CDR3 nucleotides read TGTGCCAGCAGCTCCGGACAGGGCTACTATGGCTACACCTTC.